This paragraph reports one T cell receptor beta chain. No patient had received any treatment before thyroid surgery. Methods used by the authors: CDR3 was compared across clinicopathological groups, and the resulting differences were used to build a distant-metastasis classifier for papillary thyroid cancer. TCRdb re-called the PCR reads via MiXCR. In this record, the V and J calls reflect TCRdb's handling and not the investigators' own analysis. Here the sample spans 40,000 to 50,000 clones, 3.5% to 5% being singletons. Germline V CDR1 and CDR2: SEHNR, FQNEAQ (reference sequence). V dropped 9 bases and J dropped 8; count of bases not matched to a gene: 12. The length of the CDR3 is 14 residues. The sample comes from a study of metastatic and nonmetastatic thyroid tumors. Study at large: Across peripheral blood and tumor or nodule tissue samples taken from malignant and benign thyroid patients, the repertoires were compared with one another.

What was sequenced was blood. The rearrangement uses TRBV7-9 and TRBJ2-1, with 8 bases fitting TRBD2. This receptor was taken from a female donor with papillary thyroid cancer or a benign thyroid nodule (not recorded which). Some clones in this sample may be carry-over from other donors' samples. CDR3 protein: CARIRAAGGHEQFF. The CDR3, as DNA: TGTGCCAGAATCAGGGCGGCGGGAGGTCATGAGCAGTTCTTC.